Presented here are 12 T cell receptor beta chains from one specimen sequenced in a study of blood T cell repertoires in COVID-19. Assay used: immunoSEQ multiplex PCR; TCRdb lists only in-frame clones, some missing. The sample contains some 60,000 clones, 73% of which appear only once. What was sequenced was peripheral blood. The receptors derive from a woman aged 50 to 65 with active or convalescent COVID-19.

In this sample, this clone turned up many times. The CDR3 sequence is CASSVLAGVRNEQFF. In nucleotides, the CDR3 is TGTGCCAGCAGCGTACTAGCGGGAGTGAGGAATGAGCAGTTCTTC. The chain recombines TRBV6-5 with TRBJ2-1, with 11 positions matching TRBD2. Trimming cost V 6 bases and J 7 bases; bases outside gene matches: 8. The CDR3 runs 15 residues. Germline CDR1 MNHEY, CDR2 SVGAGI.

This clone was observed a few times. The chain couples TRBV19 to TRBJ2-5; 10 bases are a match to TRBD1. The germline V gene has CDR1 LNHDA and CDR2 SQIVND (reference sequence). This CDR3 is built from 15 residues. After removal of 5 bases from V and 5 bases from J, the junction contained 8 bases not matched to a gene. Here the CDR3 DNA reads TGTGCCAGTAGTCCTCGGACAGGGGGTACGGAGACCCAGTACTTC. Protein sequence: CASSPRTGGTETQYF.

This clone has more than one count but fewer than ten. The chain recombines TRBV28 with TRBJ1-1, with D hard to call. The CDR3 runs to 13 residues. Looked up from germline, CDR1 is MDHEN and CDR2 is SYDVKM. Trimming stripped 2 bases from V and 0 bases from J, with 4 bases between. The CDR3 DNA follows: TGTGCCAGCAGTTTAATCATGAACACTGAAGCTTTCTTT. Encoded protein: CASSLIMNTEAFF. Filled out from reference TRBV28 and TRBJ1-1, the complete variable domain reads DVKVTQSSRYLVKRTGEKVFLECVQDMDHENMFWYRQDPGLGLRLIYFSYDVKMKEKGDIPEGYSVSREKKERFSLILESASTNQTSMYLCASSLIMNTEAFFGQGTRLTVV.

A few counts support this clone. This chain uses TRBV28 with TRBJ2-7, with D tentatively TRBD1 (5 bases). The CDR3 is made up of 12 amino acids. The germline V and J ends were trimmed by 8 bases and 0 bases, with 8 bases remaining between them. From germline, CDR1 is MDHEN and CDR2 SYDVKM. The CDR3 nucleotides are TGTGCCAGCCGACAGCCCTCCTACGAGCAGTACTTC. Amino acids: CASRQPSYEQYF.

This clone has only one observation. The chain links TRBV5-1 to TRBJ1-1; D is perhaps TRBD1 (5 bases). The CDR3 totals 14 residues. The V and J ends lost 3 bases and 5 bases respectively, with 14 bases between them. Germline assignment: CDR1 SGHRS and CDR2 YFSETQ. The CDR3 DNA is TGCGCCAGCAGCTCGGTTAGGGGTAGGACTGAAGCTTTCTTT. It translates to CASSSVRGRTEAFF.

This CDR3 reads CARSPRLAAWNEQFF. CDR3 DNA: TGTGCCAGAAGCCCTCGACTAGCGGCATGGAATGAGCAGTTCTTC. V and J are TRBV5-3 and TRBJ2-1; TRBD2 matches at 9 bases. TRBV5-3 is an ORF for which the function is uncertain. The J segment lost 7 bases and the V segment lost 4 bases, leaving 9 bases of the junction unmatched. This CDR3 has 15 residues.

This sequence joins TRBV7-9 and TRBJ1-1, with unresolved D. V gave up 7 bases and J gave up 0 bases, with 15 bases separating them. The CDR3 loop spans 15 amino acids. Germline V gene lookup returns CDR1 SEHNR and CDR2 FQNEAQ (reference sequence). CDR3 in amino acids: CASTDLGGLNTEAFF. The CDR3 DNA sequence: TGTGCCAGCACAGACTTAGGCGGATTGAACACTGAAGCTTTCTTT.

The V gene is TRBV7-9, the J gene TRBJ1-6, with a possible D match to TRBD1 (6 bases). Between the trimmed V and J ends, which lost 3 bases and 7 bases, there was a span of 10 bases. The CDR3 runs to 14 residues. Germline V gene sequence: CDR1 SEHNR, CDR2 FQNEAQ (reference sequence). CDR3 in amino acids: CASSFQGGNSPLHF. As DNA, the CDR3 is TGTGCCAGCAGCTTCCAAGGGGGAAATTCACCCCTCCACTTT.

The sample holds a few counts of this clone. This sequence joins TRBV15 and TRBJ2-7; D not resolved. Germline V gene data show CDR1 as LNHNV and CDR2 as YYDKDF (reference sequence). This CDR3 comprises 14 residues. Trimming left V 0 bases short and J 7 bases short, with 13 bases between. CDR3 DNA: TGTGCCACCAGCAGAGATGTTCTCTACGAGGAGCAGTACTTC. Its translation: CATSRDVLYEEQYF.

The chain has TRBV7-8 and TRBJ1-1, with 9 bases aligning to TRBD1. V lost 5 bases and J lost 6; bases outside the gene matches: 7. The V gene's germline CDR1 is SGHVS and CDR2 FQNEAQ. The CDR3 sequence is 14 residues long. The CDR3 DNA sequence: TGTGCCAGCAGCAAGGGACAGGGCTCGGCTGAAGCTTTCTTT. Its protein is CASSKGQGSAEAFF.

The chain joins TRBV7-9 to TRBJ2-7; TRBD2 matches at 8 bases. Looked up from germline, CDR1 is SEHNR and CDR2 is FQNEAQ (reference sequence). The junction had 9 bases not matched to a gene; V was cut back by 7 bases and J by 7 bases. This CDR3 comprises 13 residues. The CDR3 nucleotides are TGTGCCAGCACCCTAGGACTAGCTGGAGAGCAGTACTTC. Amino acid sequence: CASTLGLAGEQYF.

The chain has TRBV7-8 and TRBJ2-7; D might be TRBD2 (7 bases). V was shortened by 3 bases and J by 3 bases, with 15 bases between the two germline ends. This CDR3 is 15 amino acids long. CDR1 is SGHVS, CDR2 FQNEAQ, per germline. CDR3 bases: TGTGCCAGCAGCTTGGGCGCGGGGGCCAGCTACGAGCAGTACTTC. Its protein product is CASSLGAGASYEQYF.